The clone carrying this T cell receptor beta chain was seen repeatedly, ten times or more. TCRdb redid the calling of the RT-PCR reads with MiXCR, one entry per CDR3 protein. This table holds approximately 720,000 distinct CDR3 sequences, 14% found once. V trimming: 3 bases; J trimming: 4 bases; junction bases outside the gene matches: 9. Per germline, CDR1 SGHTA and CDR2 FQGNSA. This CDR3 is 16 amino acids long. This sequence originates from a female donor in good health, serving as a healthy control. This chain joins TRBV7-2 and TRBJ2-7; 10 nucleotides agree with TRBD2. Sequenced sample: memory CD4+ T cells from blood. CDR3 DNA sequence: TGTGCCAGCAGCTTTGGGTCTAGCGGGAGCGAGTACGAGCAGTACTTC. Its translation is CASSFGSSGSEYEQYF.